The present entry profiles one T cell receptor beta chain with its context. Ten or more counts support this clonotype. Its target antigen remains unknown. Base qualities are not recorded, but no much larger clone differs from it by a single base. The data stem from a study of spatial heterogeneity in lung cancer (dated by TCRdb to between 2019 and 2020). Looking at the study overall: More beta-chain than alpha-chain transcripts were consistently detected, likely reflecting higher beta-chain transcript abundance. Both alpha and beta chains were TCR-sequenced in 200 or so tumor regions, some 64 matched nontumor lung samples and more than 50 PBMC samples obtained at surgery. TCR repertoire features were related to nonsynonymous mutation counts determined by whole-exome sequencing of tumor tissue. The study quantitatively compared TCR alpha and beta repertoires across multiple tumor regions, matched nontumor lung and blood in non-small cell lung cancer. In the raw uncorrected reads, each unique combination of TCR and UMI appeared more than ten times on average.

Results the study describes overall, beyond this receptor: Confirming at a functional level the hypothesis that regional TCRs recognize regional mutations was considered to require additional single-cell paired TCR alpha and beta sequencing. Ubiquitous expanded tumor TCRs were detected in blood more often at tumor resection than at routine follow-up.

Sample time point, as interpreted from the label and publication: sample taken at primary tumor resection. Donors were some 70 patients with early-stage, untreated non-small cell lung cancer from the lung TRACERx cohort. For TCR sequencing, whole RNA was extracted from tumor and nontumor lung tissue, or from cryopreserved PBMC samples, and no cell sorting was done. Patients were selected for TCR sequencing only if sufficient RNA was available from at least two tumor regions. Trimming costs V 5 bases and J 6 bases, and their ends lie 9 bases apart. Measured from the cysteine to the phenylalanine, the CDR3 is 12 residues long. Just the 36-base CDR3 DNA is kept, in frame starting at base 1. Sequences MNHNY (CDR1) and SVGAGI (CDR2) are obtained from the germline V gene (reference sequence). The library was prepared using 5' RACE. Reads for this sample came from a NextSeq 500. To allow correction of PCR and sequencing errors, the TCR library protocol tagged every TCR cDNA molecule with a unique molecular identifier. The published analysis was carried out like this. Decombinator tools were used for TCR identification, UMI-based error correction and CDR3 extraction. TCRs above a frequency of 2 per 1,000, corresponding to the top 1% of the tumor frequency distribution, were defined as expanded. Each repertoire was subsampled 100 times to 5,000 TCRs, after which Renyi diversity was computed with the R vegan package. To build CDR3 similarity networks, amino acid triplet string-kernel similarity was used, and CDR3s were connected when their pairwise similarity was above 0.82. The public sequencing data were trimmed at Q25 with fastp and processed into clonotypes with MiXCR by TCRdb, which kept only in-frame beta chains. Each entry merges the rows of one CDR3 protein and shows their most common DNA and genes. These V and J calls are TCRdb output, not the study's own analysis. The sample data list about 78,000 distinct CDR3 sequences, and 8% of these were observed just once. Jointly, the top ten make up 6% to 7% of the sample.

Sequencing used PBMCs, obtained at surgery. The clonotype was recovered from a male donor with early-stage non-small cell lung cancer. This sequence uses TRBV6-6 and TRBJ2-3; the D gene cannot be named for sure. The DNA sequence follows: TGTGCCAGCAGTCAAGAAGGTGATACGCAGTATTTT. Translated, it gives CASSQEGDTQYF.